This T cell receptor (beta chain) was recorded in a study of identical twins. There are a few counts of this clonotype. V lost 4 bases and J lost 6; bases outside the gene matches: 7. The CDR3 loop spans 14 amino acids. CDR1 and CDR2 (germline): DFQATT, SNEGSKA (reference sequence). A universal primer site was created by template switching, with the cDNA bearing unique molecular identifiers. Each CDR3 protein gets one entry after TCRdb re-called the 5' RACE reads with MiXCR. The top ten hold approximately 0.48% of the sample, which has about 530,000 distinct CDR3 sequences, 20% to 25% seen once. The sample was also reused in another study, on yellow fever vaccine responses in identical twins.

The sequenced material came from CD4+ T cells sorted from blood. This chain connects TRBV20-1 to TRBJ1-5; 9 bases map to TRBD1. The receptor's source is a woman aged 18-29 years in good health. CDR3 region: CSANRDREGQPQHF. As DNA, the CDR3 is TGCAGTGCTAACCGGGACAGGGAAGGTCAGCCCCAGCATTTT.